This T cell receptor beta chain was observed in a study of T cell changes during pregnancy in multiple sclerosis. Generated by immunoSEQ multiplex PCR, the TCRdb table keeps only in-frame clones and is missing some. The data show 50,000 to 65,000 clones, 75% to 95% seen once. This clone appeared a single time. CDR3 length: 11 residues. The V gene lost 5 bases and the J gene lost 5 bases, with 6 bases spanning the gap. In germline, CDR1 is MNHNS, CDR2 SASEGT. The material sequenced was peripheral blood, taken in the first trimester of pregnancy. The TCR comes from a female donor in good health, enrolled as a control in a pregnancy study. V is TRBV6-1 and J is TRBJ1-2, with unresolved D. The DNA for the CDR3 is TGTGCCAGCAGTCGGGGATATGGCTACACCTTC. Translating it yields CASSRGYGYTF.